The source of this T cell receptor (beta chain) is a study of blood T cell repertoires in COVID-19. Study-level information: Acute-phase and convalescent COVID-19 samples originated in the United States, Italy and Spain. From T cells, B-cell-depleted T cells, or PBMCs came the material, which was cDNA or gDNA.

TCRdb's copy holds only in-frame clones and misses some; the assay was immunoSEQ multiplex PCR. The sample has roughly 67,000 clones; approximately 80% are singletons. The CDR3 is 16 residues long. CDR1 SGHVS and CDR2 FQNEAQ come from the germline V gene. J was trimmed by 6 bases and V by 4 bases; bases with no gene match: 11. The TCR comes from a human donor in a cohort sampled during active COVID-19. The rearrangement links TRBV7-8 to TRBJ1-5, with 8 bases that match TRBD1. Sequencing was carried out using peripheral blood. CDR3 sequence reads: CASSSYAQGGGQPQHF. The CDR3 region has the DNA TGTGCCAGCAGCTCGTACGCACAGGGGGGTGGTCAGCCCCAGCATTTT.